A single sample is the source of the 27 T cell receptor beta chains below, sequenced in a study of blood T cell repertoires in COVID-19. Measured with immunoSEQ multiplex PCR; TCRdb has only the in-frame clones, and not every one. The sample shows some 85,000 clones, 80% of them seen only once. Sample: peripheral blood. Source of these receptors: a woman older than 75 with acute or convalescent COVID-19.

V gene TRBV4-2 combines with J gene TRBJ1-3; tentatively, D is TRBD1 (5 bases). The CDR3 contains 16 residues. Trimming removed 0 bases at V and 2 bases at J, with 11 bases between. The germline CDR1 and CDR2 sequences are LGHNA and YNFKEQ. The CDR3 loop reads CASSQDPGGTGNTIYF. CDR3 bases: TGTGCCAGCAGCCAAGATCCCGGGGGGACTGGAAACACCATATATTTT.

The rearrangement uses TRBV15 and TRBJ1-1, with D perhaps matching TRBD1 (6 bases). The germline gives CDR1 LNHNV, CDR2 YYDKDF (reference sequence). There are 14 residues in the CDR3. The germline V and J ends were trimmed by 2 bases and 1 base, with 8 bases remaining between them. CDR3 region: CATSRKGQNTEAFF. For the CDR3, the DNA is TGTGCCACCAGCAGAAAGGGACAGAACACTGAAGCTTTCTTT.

Ten or more counts support this clone. The rearrangement links TRBV9 to TRBJ1-2, with 9 bases identical to TRBD1. V lost 1 base, J lost 2 bases, and 3 bases stayed unmatched. CDR1 and CDR2 (germline): SGDLS, YYNGEE. This CDR3 region has 15 residues. This chain's CDR3 is CASSVTGTGNYGYTF. CDR3 in DNA: TGTGCCAGCAGCGTAACCGGGACAGGGAACTATGGCTACACCTTC.

This rearrangement joins TRBV11-3 to TRBJ1-1, with D perhaps matching TRBD1 (5 bases). Germline V CDR1 and CDR2: SGHNT, YENEEA. Between the trimmed V and J ends, which lost 5 bases and 11 bases, there was a span of 21 bases. The CDR3 sequence is 14 residues long. CDR3 coding DNA: TGTGCCAGCAGCCTAACTTTCCGGGACGGGAGCGCTTTCTTT. It is translated as CASSLTFRDGSAFF.

The chain couples TRBV5-1 to TRBJ2-7; the match to TRBD1 covers 10 bases. The germline gives CDR1 SGHRS, CDR2 YFSETQ. Trimming took 4 bases from V and 5 from J; bases not matched to a gene: 6. The CDR3 length is 14 residues. The CDR3 DNA reads TGCGCCAGCAGCGGACGACAGGGGGCTAACGAGCAGTACTTC. Protein sequence: CASSGRQGANEQYF.

The genes are TRBV5-1 and TRBJ1-1; the D gene is possibly TRBD1 (5 bases). Germline-derived CDR1 and CDR2 are SGHRS and YFSETQ. V was cut by 3 bases and J by 1 base, with 13 bases left in between. The CDR3 consists of 15 residues. CDR3 region: CASSSPGAANTEAFF. In DNA, the CDR3 is TGCGCCAGCAGCTCCCCTGGGGCGGCGAACACTGAAGCTTTCTTT.

J is TRBJ1-5 and V is TRBV19; D is ambiguous. The V and J ends lost 1 base and 0 bases respectively, with 7 bases between them. The V gene's germline CDR1 is LNHDA and CDR2 SQIVND (reference sequence). This CDR3 has 15 amino acids. DNA of the CDR3: TGTGCCAGTAGTATAGCGCGCGTTAGCAATCAGCCCCAGCATTTT. This translates into CASSIARVSNQPQHF.

This clone occurred a few times. The rearrangement uses TRBV27 and TRBJ2-3, with D tentatively TRBD1 (5 bases). V dropped 4 bases and J dropped 4 bases, with 15 bases sitting between them. This CDR3 comprises 15 residues. The V gene's germline CDR1 is MNHEY and CDR2 SMNVEV (reference sequence). The CDR3 spells CASSSTKGVADTQYF. In DNA form, the CDR3 reads TGTGCCAGCAGTTCGACAAAAGGGGTTGCAGATACGCAGTATTTT.

The table lists this clone with a few counts. The rearrangement links TRBV15 to TRBJ2-3; TRBD2 matches at 7 bases. CDR1 and CDR2 from the germline V gene are LNHNV and YYDKDF (reference sequence). This CDR3 region has 14 residues. Losses at the gene ends were 9 bases for V and 4 bases for J; bases not matched to a gene: 10. CDR3 region: CATVLGRGADTQYF. CDR3 sequence (DNA): TGTGCCACTGTACTAGGCCGGGGGGCAGATACGCAGTATTTT.

This clone was picked up one time. This chain joins TRBV18 and TRBJ2-4; TRBD2 matches 10 bases. V was pared by 3 bases and J by 6 bases, with 2 bases of the junction left unmatched. This CDR3 has 14 residues. Per germline, CDR1 KGHSH and CDR2 LQKENI. The CDR3 here is CASSPASGRNIQYF. CDR3 nucleotides: TGTGCCAGCTCACCCGCTAGCGGGAGAAACATTCAGTACTTC.

This clone was seen a few times. J is TRBJ2-1 and V is TRBV9; TRBD2 matches 9 bases. CDR1 SGDLS and CDR2 YYNGEE come from the germline V gene. There are 14 residues in the CDR3. V was pared by 2 bases and J by 4 bases, with 1 base of the junction left unmatched. CDR3 bases: TGTGCCAGCAGCGTTACTAGCGGGTACAATGAGCAGTTCTTC. Translation gives CASSVTSGYNEQFF.

This chain uses TRBV5-1 with TRBJ2-7; 10 bases are shared with TRBD2. V gave up 1 base and J gave up 4 bases; unmatched junction bases: 2. The CDR3 is 14 residues long. The germline V gene has CDR1 SGHRS and CDR2 YFSETQ. CDR3 in DNA: TGCGCCAGCAGCTTGTCTAGCGGGGGTTACGAGCAGTACTTC. Translated, it gives CASSLSSGGYEQYF.

The chain recombines TRBV6-5 with TRBJ2-5, with TRBD2 matching 13 bases. The trim removed 3 bases at V and 4 bases at J, leaving 2 bases unmatched. CDR1 and CDR2 (germline): MNHEY, SVGAGI. The CDR3 is 15 residues long. CDR3 coding DNA: TGTGCCAGCAGTTATCGACTAGCGGGAGGAGAGACCCAGTACTTC. It specifies CASSYRLAGGETQYF.

The CDR3 here is CASSPGLVLYF. CDR3 sequence (DNA): TGTGCCAGTAGTCCAGGCCTGGTATTGTACTTC. The chain is built from TRBV19 and TRBJ2-5, with D unclear. The CDR3 loop spans 11 amino acids. V was trimmed by 5 bases and J by 13 bases, leaving 14 bases between them. Per germline, CDR1 LNHDA and CDR2 SQIVND (reference sequence).

V gene TRBV2 combines with J gene TRBJ2-1, with TRBD2 matching over 9 bases. The CDR3 spans 24 residues. After removal of 8 bases from V and 0 bases from J, the junction contained 32 bases not matched to a gene. Looked up from germline, CDR1 is SNHLY and CDR2 is FYNNEI. CDR3 region: CASGGLGGADQTSGEKGSYNEQFF. CDR3 DNA sequence: TGTGCCAGCGGAGGATTGGGGGGGGCAGACCAGACTAGCGGAGAAAAGGGCTCCTACAATGAGCAGTTCTTC.

The chain joins TRBV9 to TRBJ2-7; a weak D match, TRBD2 (6 bases). The germline V and J ends were trimmed by 6 bases and 2 bases, with 15 bases remaining between them. The CDR3 runs 14 residues. In germline, CDR1 is SGDLS, CDR2 YYNGEE. CDR3 loop: CASNSGAGTYEQYF. CDR3 DNA: TGTGCCAGCAATTCCGGTGCGGGAACCTACGAGCAGTACTTC.

The chain couples TRBV18 to TRBJ1-1; possibly TRBD1 for D (5 bases). CDR1 KGHSH and CDR2 LQKENI come from the germline V gene. The CDR3 is made up of 14 amino acids. V lost 3 bases, J lost 4 bases, and 12 bases lay in between. In DNA form, the CDR3 reads TGTGCCAGCTCACCCTTTAAGGGGTCCACTGAAGCTTTCTTT. Translating it yields CASSPFKGSTEAFF. Drawing the rest from reference TRBV18 and TRBJ1-1, the complete variable domain is NAGVMQNPRHLVRRRGQEARLRCSPMKGHSHVYWYRQLPEEGLKFMVYLQKENIIDESGMPKERFSAEFPKEGPSILRIQQVVRGDSAAYFCASSPFKGSTEAFFGQGTRLTVV.

The chain joins TRBV2 to TRBJ2-5, with D hard to call. The CDR3 is 11 residues long. Germline values: CDR1 SNHLY, CDR2 FYNNEI. The V and J ends lost 4 bases and 3 bases respectively, with 3 bases between them. CDR3 loop: CASSVKETQYF. The CDR3 DNA sequence: TGTGCCAGCAGTGTCAAAGAGACCCAGTACTTC.

The chain has TRBV19 and TRBJ2-7; TRBD2 might be the D (6 bases). CDR3 length: 14 amino acids. V dropped 5 bases and J dropped 4 bases, with 15 bases sitting between them. The germline V gene has CDR1 LNHDA and CDR2 SQIVND (reference sequence). CDR3 sequence (DNA): TGTGCCAGTAGTGATCCGGGACGGGAGTACGAGCAGTACTTC. Protein product: CASSDPGREYEQYF.

The V gene is TRBV7-9, the J gene TRBJ1-2; 11 bases match TRBD1. V gave up 4 bases and J gave up 6 bases; unmatched junction bases: 4. Germline V gene lookup returns CDR1 SEHNR and CDR2 FQNEAQ (reference sequence). The CDR3 is 14 amino acids. CDR3 bases: TGTGCCAGCAGCTCTAGGGACAGGGGGAATGGCTACACCTTC. Amino acid sequence: CASSSRDRGNGYTF.

The gene calls are TRBV10-3 and TRBJ2-5; TRBD2 matches 10 bases. Looked up from germline, CDR1 is ENHRY and CDR2 is SYGVKD. V shed 3 bases, J shed 1 base, and the junction held 5 bases outside the gene matches. The CDR3 extends over 16 amino acids. CDR3 amino acids: CAISEAIAGGQETQYF. As DNA, the CDR3 is TGTGCCATCAGTGAAGCGATAGCGGGGGGCCAAGAGACCCAGTACTTC.

J is TRBJ2-1 and V is TRBV6-1, with TRBD2 matching 9 bases. The CDR3 spans 20 residues. The trim removed 4 bases at V and 9 bases at J, leaving 25 bases unmatched. Looked up from germline, CDR1 is MNHNS and CDR2 is SASEGT. The DNA of the CDR3 is TGTGCCAGCAGTGGGAATCCGGGGCGAGGCGGGAGGGCTAGGTTTGGTGAGCAGTTCTTC. Amino acid sequence: CASSGNPGRGGRARFGEQFF.

This chain joins TRBV4-1 and TRBJ2-2; D call uncertain. The germline CDR1 and CDR2 sequences are MGHRA and YSYEKL. CDR3 length equals 14 residues. V lost 3 bases and J 8 bases, leaving 13 bases between the germline ends. As DNA, the CDR3 is TGCGCCAGCAGCCACCCCCTTTTAAAAGGGGAGCTGTTTTTT. Translating gives CASSHPLLKGELFF.

The J gene is TRBJ2-3, the V gene TRBV11-2; 8 bases line up with TRBD2. This CDR3 contains 17 residues. CDR1 is SGHAT, CDR2 FQNNGV, per germline. The V and J ends lost 3 bases and 3 bases, in that order; junction bases with no gene match: 11. CDR3 nucleotides: TGTGCCAGCAGCTTTGCCAGCGGGAGTGAAGTAACAGATACGCAGTATTTT. The encoded protein is CASSFASGSEVTDTQYF.

The chain recombines TRBV5-1 with TRBJ2-3; 10 nucleotides align to TRBD2. CDR1 and CDR2 from the germline V gene are SGHRS and YFSETQ. Unmatched junction bases numbered 9, after V lost 4 bases and J lost 1 base. The CDR3 contains 17 residues. The CDR3 loop reads CASSPPLSGGGTDTQYF. The CDR3 DNA reads TGCGCCAGCAGCCCTCCCCTCAGCGGGGGGGGCACAGATACGCAGTATTTT.

V is TRBV7-8 and J is TRBJ2-5; 9 bases agree with TRBD1. Germline CDR1 reads SGHVS; CDR2 reads FQNEAQ. V lost 4 bases to trimming and J lost 5 bases; unmatched junction nucleotides: 5. The CDR3 loop spans 14 amino acids. CDR3 protein: CASSWGQGGETQYF. The CDR3 DNA reads TGTGCCAGCAGCTGGGGACAGGGAGGGGAGACCCAGTACTTC. The variable domain in full, completed from reference TRBV7-8 and TRBJ2-5, reads GAGVSQSPRYKVAKRGQDVALRCDPISGHVSLFWYQQALGQGPEFLTYFQNEAQLDKSGLPSDRFFAERPEGSVSTLKIQRTQQEDSAVYLCASSWGQGGETQYFGPGTRLLVL.

This chain uses TRBV29-1 with TRBJ2-7; D ambiguous. This CDR3 region has 13 residues. V lost 2 bases, J lost 2 bases, and 10 bases lay in between. Germline loops: CDR1 SQVTM, CDR2 ANQGSEA. In DNA form, the CDR3 reads TGCAGCGTTGAATATACAAATCCCTACGAGCAGTACTTC. It translates to CSVEYTNPYEQYF.